A single sample is the source of the 20 T cell receptor beta chains below, sequenced in a study of radiotherapy plus CTLA-4 blockade in lung cancer. Sequencing was performed with immunoSEQ multiplex PCR; in TCRdb, only in-frame clones are kept and a portion is missing. The sample has 75,000 to 100,000 clones, roughly 74% seen once. The starting material was peripheral blood, obtained from a patient treated with radiotherapy plus ipilimumab. Receptors originate from a human donor with non-small cell lung cancer who had a partial response to radiotherapy plus ipilimumab. Some clones in this sample may be carry-over from other donors' samples.

V usage is TRBV30 and J usage is TRBJ1-1; no definite D call. The CDR3 loop spans 15 amino acids. Looked up from germline, CDR1 is GTSNPN and CDR2 is SVGIG (reference sequence). V lost 3 bases to trimming and J lost 2 bases, with 16 bases between them. CDR3 DNA: TGTGCCTGGAGCAGAATCCGTCAGGTTAACACTGAAGCTTTCTTT. Its translation: CAWSRIRQVNTEAFF.

The chain combines TRBV2 with TRBJ2-4; 7 nucleotides align to TRBD2. The CDR3 length is 13 residues. From germline, CDR1 is SNHLY and CDR2 FYNNEI. V gave up 11 bases and J gave up 8 bases; unmatched junction bases: 12. The DNA of the CDR3 is TGTGCCGGGGGGGTTGGGCAGGAGGACATTCAGTACTTC. This sequence encodes CAGGVGQEDIQYF. Variable domain in full (rest from reference TRBV2 and TRBJ2-4): EPEVTQTPSHQVTQMGQEVILRCVPISNHLYFYWYRQILGQKVEFLVSFYNNEISEKSEIFDDQFSVERPDGSNFTLKIRSTKLEDSAMYFCAGGVGQEDIQYFGAGTRLSVL.

The V and J genes are TRBV4-2 and TRBJ2-3, with D maybe TRBD2 (5 bases). Germline lookup yields CDR1 LGHNA and CDR2 YNFKEQ. V was shortened by 4 bases and J by 2 bases, with 13 bases between the two germline ends. CDR3 size: 15 residues. The DNA for the CDR3 is TGTGCCAGCAGCCGGACTCGTCAGCCCACAGATACGCAGTATTTT. It yields the protein CASSRTRQPTDTQYF.

V usage is TRBV5-1 and J usage is TRBJ1-3; perhaps TRBD1 as D (6 bases). The CDR3 extends over 13 amino acids. Looked up from germline, CDR1 is SGHRS and CDR2 is YFSETQ. Deletions cut 3 bases from V and 3 bases from J, with 7 bases between. The chain's CDR3 is CASSSGVGNTIYF. In nucleotides, the CDR3 is TGCGCCAGCAGCTCAGGGGTTGGAAACACCATATATTTT.

This chain connects TRBV28 to TRBJ2-7, with TRBD2 as a possible D gene (6 bases). The CDR3 has 15 residues. Looked up from germline, CDR1 is MDHEN and CDR2 is SYDVKM. Deletions cut 6 bases from V and 3 bases from J, with 18 bases between. As DNA, the CDR3 is TGTGCCAGCAGGGAGCATGGGGACTCGCGCTACGAGCAGTACTTC. Its protein product is CASREHGDSRYEQYF.

This sequence joins TRBV11-2 and TRBJ2-5, with 7 bases that match TRBD2. The CDR3 loop spans 17 amino acids. Germline CDR1 and CDR2: SGHAT and FQNNGV. With V trimmed by 0 bases and J by 1 base, 8 bases remained unmatched. The CDR3 here is CASSLDGGVASQETQYF. The CDR3, as DNA: TGTGCCAGCAGCTTAGATGGGGGGGTTGCGTCCCAAGAGACCCAGTACTTC.

The table lists this clone with a count of one. The rearrangement joins TRBV4-2 to TRBJ2-1; weak D call: TRBD2 (5 bases). Germline V CDR1 and CDR2: LGHNA, YNFKEQ. The CDR3 contains 15 residues. V was shortened by 1 base and J by 0 bases, with 7 bases between the two germline ends. The CDR3 loop reads CASSQGGSSYNEQFF. The CDR3 DNA reads as TGTGCCAGCAGCCAAGGTGGGAGCTCCTACAATGAGCAGTTCTTC.

V and J are TRBV14 and TRBJ1-2; 8 positions agree with TRBD1. The CDR3 runs 13 residues. CDR1 is SGHDN and CDR2 is FVKESK in the germline V gene. V was pared by 6 bases and J by 7 bases, with 7 bases of the junction left unmatched. For the CDR3, the DNA is TGTGCCAGCAGTCAGGGGGCGATTAGTGGCTACACCTTC. Protein product: CASSQGAISGYTF. Drawing the rest from reference TRBV14 and TRBJ1-2, the complete variable domain is EAGVTQFPSHSVIEKGQTVTLRCDPISGHDNLYWYRRVMGKEIKFLLHFVKESKQDESGMPNNRFLAERTGGTYSTLKVQPAELEDSGVYFCASSQGAISGYTFGSGTRLTVV.

The chain carries TRBV6-5 and TRBJ1-2; 9 nucleotides line up with TRBD1. The ends lost 0 bases at V and 8 bases at J; junction bases unmatched: 10. The length of the CDR3 is 16 residues. The germline gives CDR1 MNHEY, CDR2 SVGAGI. The CDR3 bases are TGTGCCAGCAGTTACTCACAGGGGGCCGCCTCCTCCGGCTACACCTTC. It specifies CASSYSQGAASSGYTF.

The chain is built from TRBV7-9 and TRBJ1-2, with D possibly TRBD1 on 5 matching bases. CDR1 and CDR2 from the germline V gene are SEHNR and FQNEAQ (reference sequence). V was trimmed by 0 bases and J by 5 bases, leaving 13 bases between them. This CDR3 has 15 amino acids. This chain's CDR3 is CASSLAGAYSYGYTF. The CDR3 DNA reads as TGTGCCAGCAGCTTAGCTGGGGCATATTCATATGGCTACACCTTC.

This clone was detected only once. J is TRBJ2-7 and V is TRBV5-5; 7 bases map to TRBD2. With 2 bases clipped from V and 4 bases from J, the junction kept 12 bases outside the gene matches. The CDR3 sequence is 16 residues long. Per the germline V gene, CDR1 is SGHKS and CDR2 is YYEKEE (reference sequence). CDR3 in amino acids: CASSLRSAGVSYEQYF. Written as DNA, the CDR3 is TGTGCCAGCAGCTTAAGGAGCGCGGGAGTGTCTTACGAGCAGTACTTC.

The CDR3 sequence: CSVGEAAGSHTEAFF. The DNA of the CDR3 is TGCAGCGTTGGGGAGGCGGCAGGGTCCCACACTGAAGCTTTCTTT. This chain connects TRBV29-1 to TRBJ1-1, with D possibly TRBD1 on 5 matching bases. The V and J ends lost 4 bases and 3 bases respectively, with 18 bases between them. The CDR3 sequence is 15 residues long. The germline V gene has CDR1 SQVTM and CDR2 ANQGSEA. The full variable domain, with the rest looked up from reference TRBV29-1 and TRBJ1-1, is SAVISQKPSRDICQRGTSLTIQCQVDSQVTMMFWYRQQPGQSLTLIATANQGSEATYESGFVIDKFPISRPNLTFSTLTVSNMSPEDSSIYLCSVGEAAGSHTEAFFGQGTRLTVV.

This rearrangement joins TRBV19 to TRBJ2-1, with 10 bases lining up with TRBD2. The J segment lost 6 bases and the V segment lost 3 bases, leaving 11 bases of the junction unmatched. The CDR3 runs 17 residues. Per germline, CDR1 LNHDA and CDR2 SQIVND (reference sequence). CDR3 nucleotides: TGTGCCAGTAGTATCCCCCTAGCGGGAGTAAGGTCCAATGAGCAGTTCTTC. Translating it yields CASSIPLAGVRSNEQFF.

With respect to this clone: The junction and the germline gene differ at one end; a read error may be behind it. This chain connects TRBV28 to TRBJ2-1, with 10 bases that match TRBD1. This CDR3 is built from 13 residues. Germline CDR1 and CDR2: MDHEN and SYDVKM. DNA of the CDR3: TGTGCCAGCAGCGAGGGAGGACAGGGGGTCTTAATCTTC. Its translation: CASSEGGQGVLIF.

The rearrangement links TRBV7-3 to TRBJ2-1, with 8 bases fitting TRBD2. CDR3 length: 15 amino acids. V lost 5 bases, J lost 4 bases, and 7 bases stayed unmatched. Germline CDR1 and CDR2: SGHTA and FQGTGA. CDR3 region: CASSPFRGGYNEQFF. The CDR3 nucleotides are TGTGCCAGCAGCCCCTTCCGGGGGGGGTACAATGAGCAGTTCTTC.

This clone has only a few counts. The chain couples TRBV7-2 to TRBJ2-5, with TRBD2 matching over 10 bases. Per germline, CDR1 SGHTA and CDR2 FQGNSA. The CDR3 runs to 14 residues. Trimming cost V 3 bases and J 5 bases; bases outside gene matches: 3. The CDR3 DNA sequence: TGTGCCAGCAGCTTCACTAGCGGGGCGGAGACCCAGTACTTC. Amino acid sequence: CASSFTSGAETQYF.

V and J are TRBV15 and TRBJ1-1; D not resolved. The CDR3 is 15 amino acids. CDR1 and CDR2 from the germline V gene are LNHNV and YYDKDF (reference sequence). V shed 5 bases and J shed 1 base, with 14 bases lying between them. The CDR3 spells CATSSRAGPNTEAFF. CDR3 bases: TGTGCCACCAGCTCGAGAGCAGGCCCGAACACTGAAGCTTTCTTT.

The rearrangement links TRBV28 to TRBJ2-7; 9 bases match TRBD2. The junction had 3 bases not matched to a gene; V was cut back by 3 bases and J by 3 bases. Germline V lookup: CDR1 MDHEN, CDR2 SYDVKM. The CDR3 extends over 14 amino acids. CDR3 in DNA: TGTGCCAGCAGTTTTAGCGGGAGTGTCTACGAGCAGTACTTC. It translates to CASSFSGSVYEQYF.

The rearrangement uses TRBV6-6 and TRBJ2-7, with 7 bases matching TRBD2. V shed 3 bases, J shed 8 bases, and the junction held 13 bases outside the gene matches. This CDR3 is 15 amino acids long. Germline values: CDR1 MNHNY, CDR2 SVGAGI (reference sequence). Here the CDR3 DNA reads TGTGCCAGCAGTTATCAAGGACTAGTCGGGACTCAGCAGTACTTC. Translating it yields CASSYQGLVGTQQYF.

In DNA, the CDR3 is TGTGCCACCGCGGGTGGTTGGGGGGGGGACATTCAGTACTTC. Translation gives CATAGGWGGDIQYF. The V and J genes are TRBV15 and TRBJ2-4; the match to TRBD2 covers 7 bases. This CDR3 comprises 14 residues. V gave up 8 bases and J gave up 8 bases; unmatched junction bases: 12. CDR1 is LNHNV, CDR2 YYDKDF, per germline (reference sequence).